This T cell receptor (beta chain) came from a study of human T cells and chemical hapten exposure. Study information: Sensitization employed 2% DPC on 2 cm by 2 cm of upper inner arm skin. Chiefly female patients presented with alopecia areata, totalis or universalis.

Findings of the study overall: In comparison with controls, expanded TCRs gave rise to a significantly larger number of large CDR3 similarity clusters.

In its sample, this clonotype was seen a few times. No antigen is known for it. TCRdb processed the RACE reads anew with MiXCR; each CDR3 protein has one entry. The sample has more than 300,000 distinct CDR3 sequences, approximately 5.8% seen once. Time point reported: pre-sensitization, week 0. As for treatment: therapeutic diphenylcyclopropenone sensitization with weekly scalp DPC. Total RNA extraction was carried out from unfractionated whole blood. The germline V gene encodes CDR1 LGHNA and CDR2 YNFKEQ. V lost 4 bases and J lost 14, with 7 bases in between. The CDR3 is 9 residues long. This receptor was obtained from a young woman with alopecia areata. Some clones in this sample may be carry-over from other donors' samples. The sequences come from whole blood, collected in connection with sensitization to the hapten diphenylcyclopropenone (DPC). V gene TRBV4-2 combines with J gene TRBJ2-3; D is ambiguous. The CDR3 DNA is TGTGCCAGCAGCCCTCGCTTGTATTTT. Its protein product is CASSPRLYF.